This TCR beta chain was obtained from a study of T cells expressing NK-cell markers (TCRdb year 2020). Study-level background: Fewer than ten donors provided sorted CD3+CD56+NKG2C+, CD3+CD56+NKG2C- and CD3+CD56-NKG2C+ T-cell subsets, whose TCR beta-chain repertoires were profiled. Of the eight sequenced donors, seven were found to be HCMV-seropositive and one was found to be HCMV-seronegative. All eight donors whose samples were sequenced were randomly selected healthy volunteers, three of them men and five women. Sequencing of the libraries produced 2 x 150 bp reads on Illumina HiSeq 2000/2500, MiSeq or NextSeq. On the study overall, not on this receptor specifically: Those dominant clonotypes were again the most abundant among CD3+CD56-NKG2C+ cells in four donors, at roughly 28.3-65%. In six donors, the dominant CD3+CD56+NKG2C+ clonotypes ranked among the top 10 CD8+ clonotypes, making up about 1.0-7.0% of CD8+ T cells. Whether the expanded NKG2C-expressing T cell clones were specific for HCMV antigens remained unclear.

The instrument given in TCRdb is Illumina HiSeq 2000. TCR beta cDNA libraries were made by 5'RACE template switching that added a universal primer site and unique molecular identifiers. cDNA synthesis was primed from the TCR beta constant segment and was followed by two successive PCR amplification steps. The original methods were these. MIGEC handled demultiplexing of the reads and grouping by UMI, while MiTCR was used to assemble and quantify clonotypes. To remove erroneous sequences, TCR cDNA sequences were retained only when supported by two or more reads. The tcR package was used for downstream repertoire analysis, with clonotypes matched between fractions based on CDR3 nucleotide sequence plus V segment. VDJmatch was used to annotate antigen specificity against VDJdb, with one amino acid substitution allowed in CDR3. The reads, reprocessed by TCRdb, yield one row per CDR3 protein sequence and no DNA. V and J calls and clone size were set by TCRdb, not the authors. The table held for this sample gives about 160,000 distinct CDR3 sequences. The ten biggest clones cover about a fifth of the sample.

Points on this clonotype: Its antigen is currently not known.

In the germline V gene, CDR1 corresponds to ENHRY and CDR2 to SYGVKD. The CDR3 covers 14 residues, taking in both the cysteine and the phenylalanine. Only the protein is available. A commercial ELISA kit detecting HCMV-specific IgG in serum was used to determine HCMV serostatus. Ficoll density gradient centrifugation was used to isolate peripheral blood mononuclear cells from blood. The TCR was taken from a woman between 18 and 75 years old in good health. Here the chain combines TRBV10-3 and TRBJ2-7; TCRdb indicates TRBD1, and absent DNA this call remains unverified. Material for sequencing was blood T cells: a sorted CD56 or NKG2C T cell subset, CD4+ or CD8+ T cells, or bulk PBMC T cells (not recorded which). This receptor carries the CDR3 CASRTGRTDYEQYF.